This TCR beta chain was obtained from a study of T cells in Graves' hyperthyroidism and ophthalmopathy (dated by TCRdb to about 2019). Broadly, across the study: Peripheral blood samples were taken at the time of initial diagnosis, prior to any treatment. An independent validation cohort of around 19 hyperthyroidism patients and 17 patients who later progressed to ophthalmopathy tested prospective prediction of ophthalmopathy. Thyroid tissue and blood T-cell repertoires from about six Graves' hyperthyroidism patients were also compared in the study. The 75 to 100 discovery patients were randomly split 7:3 into training and test sets. TCR Vbeta CDR3 sequencing of 120 to 150 peripheral blood samples (more than 40 ophthalmopathy, 75 to 80 hyperthyroidism and roughly 17 progressor patients) is reported in the paper. After sampling, hyperthyroidism patients received methimazole starting at 30 mg daily, and ophthalmopathy patients received high-dose intravenous methylprednisolone. A discovery cohort of about 96 patients, roughly 45 with Graves' ophthalmopathy and over 55 with stable Graves' hyperthyroidism, was used to find distinguishing TCR V-J signatures. Overall study outcomes, separate from this receptor: Most expanded thyroid clonotypes (frequency above 0.001) were also detected in blood, suggesting blood repertoires may reflect thyroid immune responses. In validation, the model predicted progression to ophthalmopathy with 65% to 71% sensitivity and roughly 75% specificity, a median of around six months before onset. In cross-validation, a model built on a 13 V-J signature told ophthalmopathy apart from stable hyperthyroidism with under 90% sensitivity and about 81% specificity, and in testing the same model reached 80%/75%. No statistical method was used to set the sample size in advance, and investigators knew the group allocation.

The TCR beta CDR3 regions were amplified from the RNA transcripts. A first-round RT-PCR of the TCR CDR3 used the HTBI primer set with the Qiagen OneStep RT-PCR kit. The libraries were constructed in a second round of multiplex PCR and then size-selected and purified. Paired-end sequencing of the libraries was performed with 100 bp reads on an Illumina HiSeq2000. On the authors' methods: SOAPnuke was used to process the raw data, removing reads that contained adapters or uncalled bases, had a mean Phred below 15, or lacked an exact match to the constant primer or identifier. High-quality paired reads were merged using COPE v1.2.5, and each unique nucleotide sequence was defined as a clonotype. Clonotypes were aligned to IMGT TRBV, TRBD and TRBJ reference segments using MiTCR v1.1. The analysis was restricted to V-J combinations with a frequency above 0.0001, which together covered over 99% of the repertoires. A TCS score was defined as the ratio of F50 (clonal expansion) to E x V (chaos), with BLOSUM62-based TCRdist applied between CDR3 peptides within each V-J. Welch's t-statistics and random forest reduced 500 to 650 V-J features to fewer than 15, which were used in a naive Bayes classifier (R e1071). TCRdb reran the public reads through fastp at Q25 and MiXCR, keeping productive beta chains. Each entry merges the rows of one CDR3 protein and shows their most common DNA and genes. TCRdb, not the authors, supplied the V and J calls. Recorded for this sample are 540,000 or so distinct CDR3 sequences; less than 20% of them occurred a single time. Under 7.5% of the sample is held by the ten biggest clonotypes.

From the cysteine up to the phenylalanine, the CDR3 has a length of 15 residues. Here the CDR3 DNA is all that survives: 45 bases in frame from base 1. V loses 4 bases, J loses 1 base, and the germline ends lie 10 bases apart. The germline V gene gives CDR1 as SGHTA and CDR2 as FQGNSA. A patient counted as having stable Graves' hyperthyroidism if no progression to ophthalmopathy occurred over 18 months of follow-up. The hyperthyroidism patients were between 18 and 65 years old and newly diagnosed, with a disease duration of less than 2 months. Exclusion was applied to patients with uncontrolled infections, other autoimmune diseases, pregnancy or lactation. Diagnoses relied on clinical symptoms, serum thyroxine and TRAb, thyroid ultrasound and orbital computed tomography. Ficoll-Paque density gradient centrifugation was used to isolate PBMCs from 8 to 10 ml of fresh peripheral blood. Total RNA was extracted using Trizol reagent, and RNA quality was assessed on an Agilent 2100 Bioanalyzer.

This clonotype was counted a few times. The target of this receptor is not known. Qualities for individual bases were not recorded, and no much larger clone is one base off. This sequence originates from a woman in her 30s with Graves' hyperthyroidism. Input material: blood. In this chain, TRBV7-2 is recombined with TRBJ2-2, with the D gene not confidently named. The CDR3 loop reads CASSYDSWNTGELFF. In nucleotide form, the sequence is TGTGCCAGCAGCTATGACTCCTGGAACACCGGGGAGCTGTTTTTT.